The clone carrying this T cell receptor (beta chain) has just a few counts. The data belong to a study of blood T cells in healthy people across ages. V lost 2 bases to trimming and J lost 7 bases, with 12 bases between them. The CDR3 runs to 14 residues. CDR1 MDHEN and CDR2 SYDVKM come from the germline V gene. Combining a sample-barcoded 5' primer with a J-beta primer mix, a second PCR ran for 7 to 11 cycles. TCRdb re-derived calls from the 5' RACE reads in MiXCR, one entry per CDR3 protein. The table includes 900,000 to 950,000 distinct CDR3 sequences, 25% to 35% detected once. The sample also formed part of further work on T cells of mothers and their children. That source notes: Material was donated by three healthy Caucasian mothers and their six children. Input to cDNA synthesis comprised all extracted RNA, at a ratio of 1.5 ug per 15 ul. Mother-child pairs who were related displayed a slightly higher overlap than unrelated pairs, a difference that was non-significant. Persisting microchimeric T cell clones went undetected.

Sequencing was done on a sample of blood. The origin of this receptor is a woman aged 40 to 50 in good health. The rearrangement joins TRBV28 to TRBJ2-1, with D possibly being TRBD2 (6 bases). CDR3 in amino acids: CASSLKAGFNEQFF. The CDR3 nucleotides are TGTGCCAGCAGTTTAAAGGCGGGGTTTAATGAGCAGTTCTTC.